The present T cell receptor beta chain was sequenced within a study of blood T cell repertoires in COVID-19. In the study overall: Sites in the United States, Italy and Spain provided acute and convalescent COVID-19 samples. From T cells, B-cell-depleted T cells, or PBMCs came the material, which was cDNA or gDNA.

In the original analysis: Reference gene primer amplification gave nucleated cell count estimates. Sequencing used immunoSEQ multiplex PCR; TCRdb keeps in-frame clones, though not all of them. V, J and clone size are those of that table, while D and trimming were read from the DNA. The sample includes more than 300,000 clones, roughly 89% of them seen just once. V lost 3 bases to trimming and J lost 1 base; unmatched junction nucleotides: 4. The CDR3 has 15 amino acids. Per the germline V gene, CDR1 is SGDLS and CDR2 is YYNGEE. This clone was recorded many times. This chain connects TRBV9 to TRBJ1-1; 9 positions agree with TRBD1. The sample was peripheral blood. The receptor was isolated from a woman younger than 30 who had recovered from COVID-19. CDR3 bases: TGTGCCAGCAGCGAGGGGACAGGGTCGAACACTGAAGCTTTCTTT. Encoded protein: CASSEGTGSNTEAFF.